Listed below are T cell receptor beta chains from one sample, sequenced in a study of response to subunit inactivated influenza vaccine. Via MiXCR, TCRdb re-called the RT-PCR reads, giving one row per CDR3 protein. Of approximately 200,000 distinct CDR3 sequences detected, around 14% appear once; the ten largest clones hold 20% to 30%. This material consisted of CD8+ T cells sorted from PBMCs, taken roughly 5 days after vaccination. The source is a man in his fifties who received an inactivated influenza vaccine. Each CDR3 is given with its conserved first and last residue. D genes are given only for firm matches. Size tells how often a clone was seen (once, few, many) or the class of an expanded clone, and some rows leave it out.

d_gene,j_gene,v_gene,abundance,CDR3nt,CDR3aa
.,TRBJ1-2,TRBV15,few,TGTGCCACCAGCGGGTACGGTTCTAACTATGGCTACACCTTC,CATSGYGSNYGYTF
TRBD2,TRBJ2-1,TRBV20-1,.,TGCAGTGCTAGGTCCCAAATAACGGGGACAAGCGGGAGGTTTGGTGAGCAGTTCTTC,CSARSQITGTSGRFGEQFF
TRBD1,TRBJ2-1,TRBV6-2/TRBV6-3,few,TGTGCCAGCAGTTACGGGACAGGTACATACAATGAGCAGTTCTTC,CASSYGTGTYNEQFF
TRBD1,TRBJ2-1,TRBV5-1,.,TGCGCCAGCAGCTCGGGACAGGGGTCGGGTAATGAGCAGTTCTTC,CASSSGQGSGNEQFF
TRBD1,TRBJ1-6,TRBV20-1,.,TGCAGTGCTCCCTCGGGAGGGGGCGAAGTCGCACCCCTCCACTTT,CSAPSGGGEVAPLHF
.,TRBJ2-1,TRBV6-5,few,TGTGCCAGCAGTTACGGGCCTAGAATCAATGAGCAGTTCTTC,CASSYGPRINEQFF
TRBD1,TRBJ2-7,TRBV28,.,TGTGCCAGCAGCACCGGGACAGGGGGCGCTCCCTACGAGCAGTACTTC,CASSTGTGGAPYEQYF
.,TRBJ2-5,TRBV15,few,TGTGCCACCAAGGGACCCGACAGCCAAGAGACCCAGTACTTC,CATKGPDSQETQYF
.,TRBJ1-4,TRBV12-3/TRBV12-4,.,TGTGCCAGCAGTTTCGAGGGTTGGAATGAAAAACTGTTTTTT,CASSFEGWNEKLFF
TRBD2,TRBJ2-1,TRBV19,many,TGTGCCAGTAATACCGGGACTAGCGGTTACAATGAGCAGTTCTTC,CASNTGTSGYNEQFF
.,TRBJ1-4,TRBV29-1,few,TGCAGCGTTACCATGCAGGGAACTAATGAAAAACTGTTTTTT,CSVTMQGTNEKLFF
.,TRBJ2-1,TRBV6-5,.,TGTGCCAGCAGTTACTATGCTGCAGCGACCTCCTACAATGAGCAGTTCTTC,CASSYYAAATSYNEQFF
TRBD1,TRBJ1-5,TRBV7-8,.,TGTGCCAGCAGCCCAGGGACAGGGCCCCAGCATTTT,CASSPGTGPQHF
TRBD2,TRBJ2-3,TRBV20-1,many,TGCAGTGCTAGAGATTATAGCGGGGGGGCCCCGGTGGATACGCAGTATTTT,CSARDYSGGAPVDTQYF
TRBD1,TRBJ2-7,TRBV28,few,TGTGCCAGCAGTCACAGGGGTCATAAGTGGAAGTACTTC,CASSHRGHKWKYF
TRBD2,TRBJ2-2,TRBV28,.,TGTGCCAGCAGCCCAAGGACTAGCGGGAGGGCCCCGAACACCGGGGAGCTGTTTTTT,CASSPRTSGRAPNTGELFF
.,TRBJ2-6,TRBV6-5,few,TGTGCCAGCAGTTTGGTACACGGTCTGGGTAGGGCCAACGTCCTGACTTTC,CASSLVHGLGRANVLTF
TRBD2,TRBJ2-1,TRBV25-1,few,TGTGCCAGCAGCTGGGGAGCGGGGTCCTACAATGAGCAGTTCTTC,CASSWGAGSYNEQFF
TRBD2,TRBJ2-3,TRBV2,.,TGTGCCAGCAGTGCGAGTCTAGCGGGATGGGATACGCAGTATTTT,CASSASLAGWDTQYF
.,TRBJ1-5,TRBV24-1,.,TGTGCCACCAGTGATTTTAGCAATCAGCCCCAGCATTTT,CATSDFSNQPQHF
TRBD1,TRBJ2-2,TRBV7-9,few,TGTGCCAGCAGCTTAGGGTACGGGACAGACACCGGGGAGCTGTTTTTT,CASSLGYGTDTGELFF
.,TRBJ2-2,TRBV5-6,many,TGTGCCAGCAGCTTGACTGGGAACACCGGGGAGCTGTTTTTT,CASSLTGNTGELFF
.,TRBJ2-7,TRBV7-2,.,TGTGCCAGCAGCTTAATCCACTACGAGCAGTACTTC,CASSLIHYEQYF
TRBD2,TRBJ2-1,TRBV7-9,many,TGTGCCAGCAGCTTTCGGGGACTAGCTCACCCTGAGCAGTTCTTC,CASSFRGLAHPEQFF
.,TRBJ2-7,TRBV4-3,few,TGCGCCAGCAGCCAAGAAACAGGAGCTTCCTACGAGCAGTACTTC,CASSQETGASYEQYF
.,TRBJ2-2,TRBV4-3,many,TGCGCCAGCAGCCAAGATAGGGCCGATAACACCGGGGAGCTGTTTTTT,CASSQDRADNTGELFF
.,TRBJ1-1,TRBV28,.,TGTGCCAGCAGTTTACTCGCCAGGAGGACTGAAGCTTTCTTT,CASSLLARRTEAFF
.,TRBJ1-2,TRBV4-1,.,TGCGCCAGCAGCCAAGTTGACGGAAGTCGCGGCTACACCTTC,CASSQVDGSRGYTF
TRBD2,TRBJ2-3,TRBV2,few,TGTGCCAGCGCTACTAGCGGGGGGTTCACAGATACGCAGTATTTT,CASATSGGFTDTQYF
.,TRBJ2-1,TRBV9,many,TGTGCCAGCAGCGGAAGGTATGACAATGAGCAGTTCTTC,CASSGRYDNEQFF
TRBD2,TRBJ2-7,TRBV5-1,many,TGCGCCAGCAGCTTAACGGGAGCGGGGGACTCCGGCTTC,CASSLTGAGDSGF
TRBD1,TRBJ2-6,TRBV5-1,few,TGCGCCAGCAGTATCCGACGGACAGGGGTTCTCGCTGGGGCCAACGTCCTGACTTTC,CASSIRRTGVLAGANVLTF
TRBD1,TRBJ2-7,TRBV25-1,.,TGTGCCAGCAGTGAATGGACAGGAACCGAGCAGTACTTC,CASSEWTGTEQYF
.,TRBJ2-7,TRBV11-3,.,TGTGCCAGCAGCTTAGCCGTGGGAGGCGAGCAGTACTTC,CASSLAVGGEQYF
TRBD1,TRBJ2-7,TRBV29-1,.,TGCAGCGTGCAGGGGGCGTCCTACGAGCAGTACTTC,CSVQGASYEQYF
TRBD1,TRBJ1-4,TRBV20-1,few,TGCAGTGCTAGAGGGCTGGGGACAGGGGATGAAAAACTGTTTTTT,CSARGLGTGDEKLFF
.,TRBJ2-2,TRBV10-3,many,TGTGCCATCAGTGGTGACGGAACCGGGGAGCTGTTTTTT,CAISGDGTGELFF
TRBD2,TRBJ2-7,TRBV9,few,TGTGCCAGCAGCGTAGGACTAGCGGCTAGCGAGCAGTACTTC,CASSVGLAASEQYF
.,TRBJ1-4,TRBV7-8,.,TGTGCCAGCAGCCCCTCCGGGGCTAATGAAAAACTGTTTTTT,CASSPSGANEKLFF
.,TRBJ1-6,TRBV4-1,.,TGCGCCAGCAGCCGCTCCAGCTCCTATAATTCACCCCTCCACTTT,CASSRSSSYNSPLHF
TRBD1,TRBJ1-5,TRBV4-2,few,TGTGCCAGCAGCCAAGGTACCCTCCGGGACAGGGGCTTTAGCAATCAGCCCCAGCATTTT,CASSQGTLRDRGFSNQPQHF
.,TRBJ1-1,TRBV5-1,few,TGCGCCAGCAGCTTGGAGGGACGGGTCACTGAAGCTTTCTTT,CASSLEGRVTEAFF
.,TRBJ2-2,TRBV7-9,few,TGTGCCAGCAGCTTAGTGGGCAGAACCGGGGAGCTGTTTTTT,CASSLVGRTGELFF
TRBD2,TRBJ2-1,TRBV20-1,few,TGCAGTGCAACGACTAGCGGGAGGGCCTACAATGAGCAGTTCTTC,CSATTSGRAYNEQFF
.,TRBJ1-1,TRBV27,few,TGTGCCAGCAGTCCCGGTGCGGCGAACACTGAAGCTTTCTTT,CASSPGAANTEAFF
.,TRBJ2-7,TRBV27,few,TGTGCCAGCAGTGTTAAACAGGGATTCATTAGTTACGAGCAGTACTTC,CASSVKQGFISYEQYF
.,TRBJ1-5,TRBV20-1,.,TGCAGTGCTAGGGAATATGGGAATCAGCCCCAGCATTTT,CSAREYGNQPQHF
.,TRBJ2-7,TRBV7-2,many,TGTGCCAGCAACTCTAGGTACAACCCCTACGAGCAGTACTTC,CASNSRYNPYEQYF
.,TRBJ2-7,TRBV10-1,.,TGCGCCAGCAGCCGGGACCAAAACTACGAGCAGTACTTC,CASSRDQNYEQYF
.,TRBJ1-6,TRBV28,many,TGTGCCAGCAGTTTATCAGGGTCTAATTCACCCCTCCACTTT,CASSLSGSNSPLHF
TRBD2,TRBJ2-1,TRBV4-3,.,TGCGCCAGCAGCCCCGGACTAGCGGGGCTCAATGAGCAGTTCTTC,CASSPGLAGLNEQFF
.,TRBJ2-2,TRBV10-3,few,TGTGCCATCAATCCGGGGACGAACACCGGGGAGCTGTTTTTT,CAINPGTNTGELFF
TRBD2,TRBJ2-1,TRBV12-3/TRBV12-4,many,TGTGCCAGCACAAGGGGACTAGGTGTCTTACGTGAGCAGTTCTTC,CASTRGLGVLREQFF